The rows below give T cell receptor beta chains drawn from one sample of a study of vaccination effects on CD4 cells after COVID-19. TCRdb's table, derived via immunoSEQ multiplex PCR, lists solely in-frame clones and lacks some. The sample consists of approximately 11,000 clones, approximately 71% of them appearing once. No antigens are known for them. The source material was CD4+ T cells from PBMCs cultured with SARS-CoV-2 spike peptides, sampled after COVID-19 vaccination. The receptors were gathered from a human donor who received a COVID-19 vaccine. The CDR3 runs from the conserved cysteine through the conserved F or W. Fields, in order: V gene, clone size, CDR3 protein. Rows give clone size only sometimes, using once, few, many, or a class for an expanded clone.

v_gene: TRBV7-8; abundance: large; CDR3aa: CATRRGTDSYNEQFF
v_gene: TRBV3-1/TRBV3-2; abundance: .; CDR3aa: CASSQGGGATDTQYF
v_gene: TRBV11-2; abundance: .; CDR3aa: CASSLEFSFNSPLHF
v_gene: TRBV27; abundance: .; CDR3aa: CASSLQVAGFSSDTQYF
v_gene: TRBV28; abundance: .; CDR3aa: CASSLGGSRDEQFF
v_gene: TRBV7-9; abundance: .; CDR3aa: CASSSPGLEGYGYTF
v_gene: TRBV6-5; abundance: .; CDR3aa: CASSYSGGLEETQYF
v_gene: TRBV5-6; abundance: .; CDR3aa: CASSLTAGHRTDTQYF
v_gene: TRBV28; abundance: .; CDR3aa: CASSLSASTYLFF
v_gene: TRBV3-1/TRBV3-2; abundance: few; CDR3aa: CASSGTGGRGEQYF
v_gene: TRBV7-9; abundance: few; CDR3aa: CASSLGNYGYTF
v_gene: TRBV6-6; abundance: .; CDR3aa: CASTYRRGSVSSYNSPLHF
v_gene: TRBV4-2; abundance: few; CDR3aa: CASSQDISGIERQFF
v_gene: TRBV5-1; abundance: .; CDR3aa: CASSLDRGDYGYTF
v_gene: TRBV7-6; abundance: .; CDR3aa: CASKANLGASTDTQYF
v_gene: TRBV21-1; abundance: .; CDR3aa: CASSDFGTGDPEETQYF
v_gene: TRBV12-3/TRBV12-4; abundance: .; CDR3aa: CASSVTGENEQFF
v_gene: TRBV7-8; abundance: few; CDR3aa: CASSRQGENTGELFF
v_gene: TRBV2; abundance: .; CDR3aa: CASRIGATEAFF
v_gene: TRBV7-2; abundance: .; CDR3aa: CASSLPPGKVNYGYTF
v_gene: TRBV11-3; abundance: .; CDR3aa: CASSLTGGASDTQYF
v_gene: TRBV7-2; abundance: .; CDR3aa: CASSPGLAGATDTQYF
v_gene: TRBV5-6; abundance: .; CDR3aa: CASSPLQGLNTEAFF
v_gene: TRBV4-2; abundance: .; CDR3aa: CASSLDRSSGANVLTF
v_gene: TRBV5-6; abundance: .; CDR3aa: CASRLTGARYGYTF
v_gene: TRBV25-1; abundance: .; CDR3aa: CASSPTGGGVLWEYF
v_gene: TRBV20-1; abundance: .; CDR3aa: CSAYTDIEAFF
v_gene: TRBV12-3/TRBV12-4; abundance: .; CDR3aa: CASSAGQTYEQYF
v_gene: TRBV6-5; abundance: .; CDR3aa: CASSPRVSSPLHF
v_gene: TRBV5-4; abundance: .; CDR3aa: CASSVQGGGGYTF
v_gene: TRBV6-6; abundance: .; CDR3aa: CASSYSAGNNGYTF
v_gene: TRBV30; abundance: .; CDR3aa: CAWSVGGRRDGYTF
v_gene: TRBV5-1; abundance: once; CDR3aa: CASSFLTLTSGLYNEQFF
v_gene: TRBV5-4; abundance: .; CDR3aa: CASSWTPSQELFF
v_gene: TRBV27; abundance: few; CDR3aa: CASSLWAADTEAFF
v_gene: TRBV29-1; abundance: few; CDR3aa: CSVATGGASGGYTF
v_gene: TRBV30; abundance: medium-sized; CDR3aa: CAWSGLAGVVGGELFF
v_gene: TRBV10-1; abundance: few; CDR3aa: CASEAGADTEAFF
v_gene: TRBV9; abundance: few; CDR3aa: CASSVGGGSSGELFF